These T cell receptor beta chains were read from a single sample in a study of blood T cell repertoires in COVID-19. Repertoires were generated with immunoSEQ multiplex PCR, while TCRdb's copy carries only in-frame clones and drops some. The sample lists 120,000 to 150,000 clones, about 87% occurring once. The specimen sequenced was peripheral blood. The origin of the receptors is a woman aged 40 to 50 with acute or convalescent COVID-19. Each CDR3 is given with its conserved first and last residue. The order of the fields is D gene, V gene, clone size, J gene, CDR3 DNA, CDR3 protein. The D gene is left open where the match is weak. Only some rows state a clone size, as once, few, many or a class for expanded clones.

TRBD2	TRBV5-1	-	TRBJ2-3	TGCGCCAGCAGCTGGAACCTGGGGGGGTCGCAGTATTTT	CASSWNLGGSQYF
-	TRBV2	-	TRBJ2-3	TGTGCCAGCAGTGAATTTAGAACGGGGAGCACAGATACGCAGTATTTT	CASSEFRTGSTDTQYF
TRBD1	TRBV9	once	TRBJ2-5	TGTGCCAGCAGCGTAGCTGGTGGGGGACAGGGGGCGTCGGAGACCCAGTACTTC	CASSVAGGGQGASETQYF
-	TRBV7-3	-	TRBJ1-1	TGTGCCAGCAGCCAGTCGGGGGGCCGGATAACTGAAGCTTTCTTT	CASSQSGGRITEAFF
-	TRBV6-5	-	TRBJ2-1	TGTGCCAGCAGGGGGGGTAGCGGACTCTACAATGAGCAGTTCTTC	CASRGGSGLYNEQFF
-	TRBV19	-	TRBJ2-4	TGTGCCAGTAGTATGTTACCCCAGGGGCTCAAAAACATTCAGTACTTC	CASSMLPQGLKNIQYF
-	TRBV9	-	TRBJ1-2	TGTGCCAGCAGCACCGGCGGTGGCTACACCTTC	CASSTGGGYTF
TRBD1	TRBV2	-	TRBJ2-7	TGTGCCAGCCCGGGACAGGGAGCCTACGAGCAGTACTTC	CASPGQGAYEQYF
-	TRBV19	-	TRBJ1-2	TGTGCCAGTTCCAGTGCGAAACATCGGGAGGATGGCTACACCTTC	CASSSAKHREDGYTF
TRBD1	TRBV25-1	-	TRBJ2-7	TGTGCCAGCAGTGGGATTGGACAGGGGCCTAAATACGAGCAGTACTTC	CASSGIGQGPKYEQYF
-	TRBV5-6	-	TRBJ1-2	TGTGCCAGCAGCTTGGGGCCCAACTATGGCTACACCTTC	CASSLGPNYGYTF
-	TRBV27	-	TRBJ1-1	TGTGCCAGCAGAACGACAGGGAACACTGAAGCTTTCTTT	CASRTTGNTEAFF
TRBD2	TRBV3-1/TRBV3-2	-	TRBJ2-7	TGTGCCAGCAGTGTCCTCAGCCCCGGACTAGCGGGAGGGACTAGCTCCTACGAGCAGTACTTC	CASSVLSPGLAGGTSSYEQYF
TRBD1	TRBV14	-	TRBJ2-2	TGTGCCAGCAGCCAGTTGACAGGGGGAAACACCGGGGAGCTGTTTTTT	CASSQLTGGNTGELFF
TRBD2	TRBV30	many	TRBJ2-1	TGTGCCTGGAGCGGAGAAGGGACTAGCTCCTACAATGAGCAGTTCTTC	CAWSGEGTSSYNEQFF
-	TRBV5-1	-	TRBJ1-1	TGCGCCAGCAGCTTGTGGGCGGGGATAGGCATGAACACTGAAGCTTTCTTT	CASSLWAGIGMNTEAFF
TRBD1	TRBV19	-	TRBJ2-2	TGTGCCAACCGGGACAGGGTCACCGGGGAGCTGTTTTTT	CANRDRVTGELFF
-	TRBV5-1	-	TRBJ2-5	TGCGCCAGCAGCTTGGTGGGGGGAGGCGAAGAGACCCAGTACTTC	CASSLVGGGEETQYF
TRBD1	TRBV19	-	TRBJ2-4	TGTGCCAGTAGTCCATACGGGGGACAGGGGCAAAACATTCAGTACTTC	CASSPYGGQGQNIQYF
TRBD1	TRBV9	-	TRBJ1-2	TGTGCCAGCAGCGTTGTGCAGGGGGTTCCCACCTTC	CASSVVQGVPTF
-	TRBV21-1	-	TRBJ2-6	TGTGCCAGCAGCAGATCGAGGACAGGACCTCTCTGGAGGGCCAACGTCCTGACTTTC	CASSRSRTGPLWRANVLTF
-	TRBV5-4	-	TRBJ2-7	TGTGCCAGCAGCTTGGCCCACTACGAGCAGTACTTC	CASSLAHYEQYF
TRBD2	TRBV18	-	TRBJ2-2	TGTGCCAGCTCACCTTTAGCGGGATCGAACACCGGGGAGCTGTTTTTT	CASSPLAGSNTGELFF
-	TRBV7-2	few	TRBJ2-5	TGTGCCAGCAGCGTCGGGACTCCGCGGGGAGAGACCCAGTACTTC	CASSVGTPRGETQYF
-	TRBV4-3	-	TRBJ2-4	TGCGCCAGCAGCCATCGCACCGTGAGCAACAAAAACATTCAGTACTTC	CASSHRTVSNKNIQYF
-	TRBV19	-	TRBJ2-3	TGTGCCAGTAGTAGTCAGTACACAGATACGCAGTATTTT	CASSSQYTDTQYF
-	TRBV21-1	-	TRBJ1-1	TGTGCCAGCAGCGTACCGGGACAGGGGCTGGTGGACACTGAAGCTTTCTTT	CASSVPGQGLVDTEAFF
TRBD1	TRBV6-2/TRBV6-3	-	TRBJ1-2	TGTGCCAGCAGTTACGACAGGGGGCAAGGCTACACCTTC	CASSYDRGQGYTF
-	TRBV5-1	once	TRBJ2-6	TGCGCCAGCAGTGGACAGTCCTCTGGGGCCAACGTCCTGACTTTC	CASSGQSSGANVLTF
-	TRBV6-2/TRBV6-3	-	TRBJ2-7	TGTGCCAGCAGTTTGACAGTCTACGAGCAGTACTTC	CASSLTVYEQYF
-	TRBV12-3/TRBV12-4	-	TRBJ2-7	TGTGCCAGCAGTTCCCCCCAGGGGAACGAGCAGTACTTC	CASSSPQGNEQYF
-	TRBV28	-	TRBJ1-2	TGTGCCAGCAGTTTAGACAGTTTACCTACCTATGGCTACACCTTC	CASSLDSLPTYGYTF